A single sample gave rise to the 5 T cell receptor beta chains below, sequenced in a study of high-grade serous ovarian cancer treatment subgroups. Sequenced by immunoSEQ multiplex PCR; TCRdb stores in-frame clones only, minus some. This table has 15,000 to 20,000 clones, roughly four fifths appearing once. Tumor samples were obtained before definitive surgery or chemotherapy. The sequencing input was tumor tissue. Receptor source: a human donor with high-grade serous ovarian cancer.

In its sample, this clone was seen a few times. The J gene is TRBJ2-5, the V gene TRBV4-1; the D is unclear. V lost 5 bases, J lost 1 base, and 8 bases lay in between. The CDR3 extends over 13 amino acids. CDR1 is MGHRA and CDR2 is YSYEKL in the germline V gene. The CDR3 reads CASSTRIQETQYF. Written as DNA, the CDR3 is TGCGCCAGCAGCACCCGAATCCAAGAGACCCAGTACTTC.

The CDR3 region has the DNA TGTGCCAGCAGTGGGGACTGGAAAGAGACCCAGTACTTC. Encoded protein: CASSGDWKETQYF. The chain couples TRBV6-1 to TRBJ2-5; D may be TRBD2 (6 bases). The CDR3 is 13 amino acids. V was shortened by 4 bases and J by 3 bases, with 9 bases between the two germline ends. Germline CDR1 and CDR2: MNHNS and SASEGT.

This chain connects TRBV27 to TRBJ1-5; TRBD1 might be the D (6 bases). Germline V lookup: CDR1 MNHEY, CDR2 SMNVEV (reference sequence). With 7 bases removed from V and 2 bases from J, the gap between germline ends came to 12 bases. The CDR3 loop spans 14 amino acids. The CDR3, as DNA: TGTGCCAGCAAAAACAGGGCTGGCAATCAGCCCCAGCATTTT. Its protein product is CASKNRAGNQPQHF.

This clone was picked up one time. The rearrangement uses TRBV7-9 and TRBJ2-5, with unresolved D. CDR3 size: 11 residues. Germline V gene sequence: CDR1 SEHNR, CDR2 FQNEAQ (reference sequence). The V gene lost 8 bases and the J gene lost 1 base, with 5 bases spanning the gap. The CDR3 sequence: CASEAQETQYF. In DNA, the CDR3 is TGTGCCAGCGAGGCCCAAGAGACCCAGTACTTC.

The V gene is TRBV5-6, the J gene TRBJ2-3; 7 nucleotides agree with TRBD2. The trim removed 1 base at V and 3 bases at J, leaving 8 bases unmatched. The germline CDR1 and CDR2 sequences are SGHDT and YYEEEE. This CDR3 contains 16 residues. The CDR3 nucleotides read TGTGCCAGCAGCTTGCGGCGGGGGACTTGGACAGATACGCAGTATTTT. Translated, it gives CASSLRRGTWTDTQYF.